A single sample gave rise to the 7 T cell receptor beta chains below, sequenced in a study of blood T cell repertoires in COVID-19. Clones were sequenced by immunoSEQ multiplex PCR, and TCRdb holds only the in-frame ones, with some missing. The sample lists more than 250,000 clones, about 83% occurring once. Sequenced material: PBMCs or T cells enriched from blood (not recorded which). The receptors shown here come from a middle-aged woman who had recovered from COVID-19.

The chain carries TRBV5-1 and TRBJ1-3; D might be TRBD1 (5 bases). Germline V CDR1 and CDR2: SGHRS, YFSETQ. This CDR3 region has 16 residues. Between the trimmed V and J ends, which lost 4 bases and 4 bases, there was a span of 18 bases. The CDR3, as DNA: TGCGCCAGCAGCATGGGGGTAGGCGGGGACGGAAACACCATATATTTT. It translates to CASSMGVGGDGNTIYF.

The chain combines TRBV2 with TRBJ2-1; D may be TRBD1 (5 bases). V lost 6 bases and J 0 bases, leaving 12 bases between the germline ends. Germline CDR1 SNHLY, CDR2 FYNNEI. The CDR3 has 15 amino acids. CDR3 nucleotides: TGTGCCAGCAGCGCCACAGGCGGCTCCTACAATGAGCAGTTCTTC. This encodes CASSATGGSYNEQFF.

The rearrangement uses TRBV27 and TRBJ2-1; 15 bases match TRBD2. V dropped 6 bases and J dropped 0; count of bases not matched to a gene: 9. Germline CDR1 MNHEY, CDR2 SMNVEV (reference sequence). The length of the CDR3 is 19 residues. The CDR3 spells CASRRTSGRDKSSYNEQFF. The CDR3 nucleotides are TGTGCCAGCAGAAGGACTAGCGGGAGGGATAAGAGCTCCTACAATGAGCAGTTCTTC.

The chain combines TRBV5-5 with TRBJ2-5; TRBD1 matches at 7 bases. J was trimmed by 3 bases and V by 4 bases; bases with no gene match: 9. The CDR3 spans 15 residues. Germline loops: CDR1 SGHKS, CDR2 YYEKEE (reference sequence). The CDR3 coding sequence is TGTGCCAGCAGCCCCATCGCCGGGACAGAAGAGACCCAGTACTTC. Translating gives CASSPIAGTEETQYF.

The chain has TRBV11-2 and TRBJ2-3; no firm D call. The germline CDR1 and CDR2 sequences are SGHAT and FQNNGV. V was clipped by 2 bases and J by 5 bases, with 2 bases between them. This CDR3 has 11 residues. CDR3: CASSLRDTQYF. The CDR3 DNA follows: TGTGCCAGCAGCTTACGAGATACGCAGTATTTT.

The V and J genes are TRBV19 and TRBJ1-2, with 8 bases matching TRBD1. J was trimmed by 7 bases and V by 7 bases; bases with no gene match: 8. This CDR3 spans 13 amino acids. Germline V lookup: CDR1 LNHDA, CDR2 SQIVND (reference sequence). The CDR3 spells CASTPGQASGYTF. The CDR3 DNA is TGTGCCAGTACCCCGGGACAGGCCTCTGGCTACACCTTC.

The chain employs TRBV27 and TRBJ2-7, with a possible D match to TRBD2 (6 bases). The CDR3 sequence is 13 residues long. The germline CDR1 and CDR2 sequences are MNHEY and SMNVEV (reference sequence). Between the trimmed V and J ends, which lost 3 bases and 6 bases, there was a span of 12 bases. The CDR3 DNA reads as TGTGCCAGCAGTTTGATCGGGGGAAGCGAGCAGTACTTC. It specifies CASSLIGGSEQYF.